Included here is one T cell receptor beta chain sequence, with context. Germline V gene data show CDR1 as LGHDT and CDR2 as YNNKEL (reference sequence). Between the trimmed V and J ends, which lost 0 bases and 1 base, there was a span of 7 bases. The CDR3 length is 14 residues. These data belong to a study of blood T cell repertoires in COVID-19. Data came from immunoSEQ multiplex PCR; TCRdb stores just in-frame clones and leaves some out. The sample includes 250,000 to 350,000 clones, more than 85% of them seen just once. The specimen was peripheral blood. This sequence originates from a man aged 25-45 years with acute or convalescent COVID-19. The chain has TRBV3-1 (or the pseudogene TRBV3-2) and TRBJ2-7, with TRBD2 as a possible D gene (5 bases). CDR3 region: CASSQDTGSYEQYF. CDR3 coding DNA: TGTGCCAGCAGCCAAGATACGGGATCCTACGAGCAGTACTTC.